This TCR beta chain was identified during a study of blood T cell repertoires in COVID-19. Study background: Donors in the United States, Italy and Spain gave samples during acute or convalescent COVID-19.

CDR3 size: 15 residues. The germline gives CDR1 SGHNT, CDR2 YENEEA. Trimming took off 0 bases at V and 5 bases at J, with 12 bases between the two ends. In the original processing: Amplified reference gene primers provided the basis for estimating nucleated cell counts. Sequencing was performed with immunoSEQ multiplex PCR; in TCRdb, only in-frame clones are kept and a portion is missing. V and J calls and clone size come straight from that table; D and trimming were deduced from the DNA. This sample has some 200,000 clones, with around 91% found just once. Sequenced: PBMCs or T cells enriched from blood (not recorded which). J is TRBJ2-3 and V is TRBV11-3; the D gene is possibly TRBD1 (5 bases). This receptor was taken from a woman under 30 in a cohort exposed to, infected with or recovered from COVID-19 (not recorded which). Written as DNA, the CDR3 is TGTGCCAGCAGCTTAGAGGGCAGGGTTAAAGATACGCAGTATTTT. The encoded protein is CASSLEGRVKDTQYF.